Presented here are 21 T cell receptor beta chains from one specimen sequenced in a study of blood T cells in healthy people across ages. A second PCR, run for about 7 to 11 cycles, used a sample-barcoded 5' primer plus a J-beta primer mix. TCRdb re-derived calls from the 5' RACE reads in MiXCR, one entry per CDR3 protein. Here the sample spans 790,000 or so distinct CDR3 sequences, roughly three fifths being singletons. The sequencing input was blood. All receptors derive from a man aged 40-50 years in good health.

This rearrangement joins TRBV27 to TRBJ2-7; weak D call: TRBD1 (5 bases). Germline values: CDR1 MNHEY, CDR2 SMNVEV (reference sequence). Trimming left V 3 bases short and J 5 bases short, with 14 bases between. The CDR3 is 14 amino acids. CDR3 sequence: CASSFQGFFHEQYF. DNA of the CDR3: TGTGCCAGCAGTTTTCAGGGCTTCTTCCACGAGCAGTACTTC.

CDR3 sequence (DNA): TGTGCCACCACCTTTTTGGATGAGCAGTTCTTC. It yields the protein CATTFLDEQFF. The chain links TRBV24-1 to TRBJ2-1, with D unresolved. Trimming stripped 8 bases from V and 8 bases from J, with 9 bases between. Germline CDR1 KGHDR, CDR2 SFDVKD. CDR3 length equals 11 residues.

The V call is TRBV20-1, the J call TRBJ2-3; 9 nucleotides align to TRBD1. The germline gives CDR1 DFQATT, CDR2 SNEGSKA (reference sequence). The CDR3 length is 18 residues. The V and J ends lost 3 bases and 3 bases, in that order; junction bases with no gene match: 16. Here the CDR3 DNA reads TGCAGTGCTAGCCTACGGGGACAGGGTTCGTCAGCGACAGATACGCAGTATTTT. It yields the protein CSASLRGQGSSATDTQYF.

This rearrangement joins TRBV12-3 or TRBV12-4 to TRBJ1-6; D is unresolved. V lost 6 bases and J lost 6, with 12 bases in between. The CDR3 consists of 14 residues. The CDR3 here is CASSPTLGNSPLHF. The CDR3 coding sequence is TGTGCCAGCAGCCCCACTTTGGGTAATTCACCCCTCCACTTT.

The rearrangement joins TRBV7-9 to TRBJ1-5, with 10 positions matching TRBD1. There are 19 residues in the CDR3. J gave up 0 bases and V 2 bases, and 10 bases lay outside the gene matches. Germline V gives CDR1 SEHNR, CDR2 FQNEAQ (reference sequence). CDR3 residues: CASSLIRDRGQYSNQPQHF. The CDR3 bases are TGTGCCAGCAGCTTAATTCGGGACAGGGGACAATATAGCAATCAGCCCCAGCATTTT.

The CDR3 nucleotides read TGTGCCAGCAGTCTAGCGGGAAATCCATACAATGAGCAGTACTTC. Amino acid sequence: CASSLAGNPYNEQYF. The rearrangement uses TRBV25-1 and TRBJ2-5, with 9 bases that match TRBD2. The junction had 15 bases not matched to a gene; V was cut back by 5 bases and J by 11 bases. CDR1 and CDR2 from the germline V gene are MGHDK and SYGVNS. The CDR3 sequence is 15 residues long.

The V call is TRBV27, the J call TRBJ2-1, with D perhaps matching TRBD1 (5 bases). The CDR3 length is 12 residues. V was shortened by 6 bases and J by 10 bases, with 13 bases between the two germline ends. Germline V lookup: CDR1 MNHEY, CDR2 SMNVEV (reference sequence). The CDR3 sequence: CASSNQGPEQFF. The CDR3 nucleotides are TGTGCCAGCAGCAACCAGGGCCCCGAGCAGTTCTTC.

The rearrangement joins TRBV27 to TRBJ2-1; 7 bases line up with TRBD1. The CDR3 sequence is 14 residues long. Germline V gene lookup returns CDR1 MNHEY and CDR2 SMNVEV (reference sequence). Trimming cost V 3 bases and J 5 bases; bases outside gene matches: 4. In DNA, the CDR3 is TGTGCCAGCAGTTTCGAGACAGGGCACAATGAGCAGTTCTTC. This sequence encodes CASSFETGHNEQFF.

CDR3 loop: CASSEGWTKYNEQFF. The CDR3 bases are TGTGCCAGCAGTGAAGGGTGGACGAAATACAATGAGCAGTTCTTC. This rearrangement joins TRBV25-1 to TRBJ2-1; D gene unclear. The germline V and J ends were trimmed by 2 bases and 4 bases, with 12 bases remaining between them. CDR1 is MGHDK and CDR2 is SYGVNS in the germline V gene. The CDR3 has 15 amino acids.

This clonotype was found a few times. This sequence joins TRBV7-2 and TRBJ2-3; TRBD2 might be the D (6 bases). Germline values: CDR1 SGHTA, CDR2 FQGNSA. V lost 5 bases and J 2 bases, leaving 11 bases between the germline ends. The CDR3 consists of 14 residues. The CDR3 DNA follows: TGTGCCAGCAGCCTCGGGAGCCTCACAGATACGCAGTATTTT. This codes for CASSLGSLTDTQYF.

The V call is TRBV20-1, the J call TRBJ2-1; no reliable D call. V gave up 3 bases and J gave up 0 bases, with 6 bases separating them. The CDR3 extends over 13 amino acids. The germline gives CDR1 DFQATT, CDR2 SNEGSKA (reference sequence). The CDR3 loop reads CSARANSYNEQFF. The CDR3 DNA follows: TGCAGTGCTAGGGCCAACTCCTACAATGAGCAGTTCTTC.

This rearrangement joins TRBV20-1 to TRBJ1-2, with D uncertain. The CDR3 spans 12 residues. CDR1 is DFQATT, CDR2 SNEGSKA, per germline (reference sequence). The CDR3 DNA follows: TGCAGCCCTATGAGACCAAGGCAAGGCTACACCTTC. Its translation is CSPMRPRQGYTF.

This sequence joins TRBV4-2 and TRBJ2-7; 8 bases map to TRBD1. CDR3 size: 17 residues. The V gene end was trimmed by 1 base and the J gene end by 3 bases; junction bases not matched to a gene: 11. CDR1 is LGHNA, CDR2 YNFKEQ, per germline. The CDR3 DNA reads as TGTGCCAGCAGCCAAGTAGTCTGGGACAGGCCGGGCTACGAGCAGTACTTC. It yields the protein CASSQVVWDRPGYEQYF.

This clonotype was picked up one time. The chain couples TRBV25-1 to TRBJ1-1, with a tentative D call TRBD1 (6 bases). The germline V gene encodes CDR1 MGHDK and CDR2 SYGVNS. V lost 4 bases and J 8 bases, leaving 14 bases between the germline ends. The CDR3 contains 13 residues. The CDR3 reads CASSGLGGSEAFF. The CDR3 nucleotides read TGTGCCAGCAGTGGCTTAGGGGGGTCCGAAGCTTTCTTT.

This chain joins TRBV12-3 or TRBV12-4 and TRBJ1-5; D call uncertain. The ends were cut back, 6 bases at V and 0 bases at J, with 12 bases in the middle. This CDR3 region has 15 residues. CDR3 in amino acids: CASSHRGSSNQPQHF. The CDR3 region has the DNA TGTGCCAGCAGCCACCGAGGGTCTAGCAATCAGCCCCAGCATTTT.

J is TRBJ1-2 and V is TRBV15; no firm D call. The CDR3 runs to 18 residues. Trimming took off 0 bases at V and 5 bases at J, with 22 bases between the two ends. Germline CDR1 reads LNHNV; CDR2 reads YYDKDF (reference sequence). CDR3 nucleotide sequence: TGTGCCACCAGCAGAGATTCAAGGACGACCTCTCGGGTTTATGGCTACACCTTC. Its translation: CATSRDSRTTSRVYGYTF.

Ten or more counts support this clonotype. This chain links TRBV9 with TRBJ2-7, with 7 bases fitting TRBD1. Germline lookup yields CDR1 SGDLS and CDR2 YYNGEE. Trimming at V came to 7 bases and at J to 3 bases, leaving 16 bases not matched to a gene. CDR3 length: 16 amino acids. The CDR3 DNA follows: TGTGCCAGCCTAGTCCAGTCCAGGGACAGACACTACGAGCAGTACTTC. Translated: CASLVQSRDRHYEQYF.

The rearrangement uses TRBV12-5 and TRBJ1-5; weak D call: TRBD1 (5 bases). CDR1 is LGHNT and CDR2 is FRNRAP in the germline V gene. V was trimmed by 0 bases and J by 3 bases, leaving 12 bases between them. The CDR3 contains 16 residues. The DNA of the CDR3 is TGTGCTAGTGGTTTGGTACAGGTCGGATACAATCAGCCCCAGCATTTT. It specifies CASGLVQVGYNQPQHF. The variable domain in full, completed from reference TRBV12-5 and TRBJ1-5, reads DARVTQTPRHKVTEMGQEVTMRCQPILGHNTVFWYRQTMMQGLELLAYFRNRAPLDDSGMPKDRFSAEMPDATLATLKIQPSEPRDSAVYFCASGLVQVGYNQPQHFGDGTRLSIL.

Comment on this clonotype: This clone may be a read error of a much larger clone one base away. V is TRBV20-1 and J is TRBJ2-6; D may be TRBD1 (5 bases). This CDR3 has 14 residues. Trimming left V 8 bases short and J 0 bases short, with 11 bases between. Germline assignment: CDR1 DFQATT and CDR2 SNEGSKA (reference sequence). The CDR3 nucleotides are TGCAGTTCGACAGAGGCCTCTGGGGCCAACGTCCTGACTTTC. It is translated as CSSTEASGANVLTF.

This chain uses TRBV7-2 with TRBJ2-6; D is uncertain. This CDR3 contains 13 residues. Trimming pared 1 base from V and 10 bases from J, leaving 8 bases between. In germline, CDR1 is SGHTA, CDR2 FQGNSA. The CDR3 DNA follows: TGTGCCAGCAGCTTAGAAGGTCGTAACGTCCTGACTTTC. Amino acid sequence: CASSLEGRNVLTF. Using reference TRBV7-2 and TRBJ2-6 for the parts outside the CDR3, the full variable domain is GAGVSQSPSNKVTEKGKDVELRCDPISGHTALYWYRQSLGQGLEFLIYFQGNSAPDKSGLPSDRFSAERTGGSVSTLTIQRTQQEDSAVYLCASSLEGRNVLTFGAGSRLTVL.

This chain links TRBV28 with TRBJ2-4; weak D call: TRBD1 (6 bases). The end of the DNA is better explained by TRBJ2-7, so the J call may be wrong. From germline, CDR1 is MDHEN and CDR2 SYDVKM. The CDR3 consists of 15 residues. CDR3 loop: CASRVNRDNPYEQYF. Here the CDR3 DNA reads TGTGCCAGCAGAGTGAACCGGGACAACCCCTACGAGCAGTACTTC.